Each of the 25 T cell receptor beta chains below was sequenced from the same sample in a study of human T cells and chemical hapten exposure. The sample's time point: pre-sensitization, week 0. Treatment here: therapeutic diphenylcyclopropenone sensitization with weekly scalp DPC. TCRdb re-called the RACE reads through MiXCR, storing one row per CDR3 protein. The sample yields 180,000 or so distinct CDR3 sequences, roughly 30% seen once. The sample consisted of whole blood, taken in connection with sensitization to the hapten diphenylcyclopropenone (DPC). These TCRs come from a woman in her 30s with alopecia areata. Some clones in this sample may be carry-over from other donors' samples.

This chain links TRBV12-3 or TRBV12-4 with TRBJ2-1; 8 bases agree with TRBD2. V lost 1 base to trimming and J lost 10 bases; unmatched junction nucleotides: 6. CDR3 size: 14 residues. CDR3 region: CASSLGSGIREQFF. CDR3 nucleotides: TGTGCCAGCAGTTTAGGTAGCGGGATTCGCGAGCAGTTCTTC.

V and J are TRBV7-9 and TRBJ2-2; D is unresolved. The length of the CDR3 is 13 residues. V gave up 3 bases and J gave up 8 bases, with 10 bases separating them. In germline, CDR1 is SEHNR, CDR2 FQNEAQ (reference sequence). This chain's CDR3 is CASSFVSGGELFF. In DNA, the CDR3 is TGTGCCAGCAGCTTCGTCTCGGGTGGGGAGCTGTTTTTT.

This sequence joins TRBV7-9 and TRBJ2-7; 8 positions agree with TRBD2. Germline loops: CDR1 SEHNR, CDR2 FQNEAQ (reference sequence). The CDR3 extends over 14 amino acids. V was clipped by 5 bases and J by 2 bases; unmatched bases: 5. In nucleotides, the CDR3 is TGTGCCAGCAGCAGTACTAGCGGAACCTACGAGCAGTACTTC. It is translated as CASSSTSGTYEQYF. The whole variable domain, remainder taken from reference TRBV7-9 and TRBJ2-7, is DTGVSQNPRHKITKRGQNVTFRCDPISEHNRLYWYRQTLGQGPEFLTYFQNEAQLEKSRLLSDRFSAERPKGSFSTLEIQRTEQGDSAMYLCASSSTSGTYEQYFGPGTRLTVT.

The chain's CDR3 is CSAQTGGGGNTIYF. Written as DNA, the CDR3 is TGCAGTGCTCAAACGGGGGGAGGAGGAAACACCATATATTTT. V gene TRBV20-1 combines with J gene TRBJ1-3, with TRBD1 as a possible D gene (5 bases). Germline V lookup: CDR1 DFQATT, CDR2 SNEGSKA (reference sequence). The CDR3 spans 14 residues. Trimming pared 5 bases from V and 4 bases from J, leaving 15 bases between.

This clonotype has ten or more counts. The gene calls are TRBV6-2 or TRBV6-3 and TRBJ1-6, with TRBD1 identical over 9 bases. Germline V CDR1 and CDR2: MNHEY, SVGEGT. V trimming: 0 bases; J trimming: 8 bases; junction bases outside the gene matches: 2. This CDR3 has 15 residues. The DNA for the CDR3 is TGTGCCAGCAGTTACTCCGGGACAGGGTATTCACCCCTCCACTTT. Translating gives CASSYSGTGYSPLHF.

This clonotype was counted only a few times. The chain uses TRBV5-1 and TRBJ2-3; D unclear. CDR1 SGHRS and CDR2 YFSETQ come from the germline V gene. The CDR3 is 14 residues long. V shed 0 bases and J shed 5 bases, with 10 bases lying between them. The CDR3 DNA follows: TGCGCCAGCAGCTTGGCCTTTGGTAAAGATACGCAGTATTTT. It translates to CASSLAFGKDTQYF.

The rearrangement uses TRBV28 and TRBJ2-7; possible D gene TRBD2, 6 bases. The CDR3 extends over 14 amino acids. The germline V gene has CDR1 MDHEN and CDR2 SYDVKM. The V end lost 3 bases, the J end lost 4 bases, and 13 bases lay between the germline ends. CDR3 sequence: CASSFRLVRYEQYF. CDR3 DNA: TGTGCCAGCAGTTTCAGACTAGTACGGTACGAGCAGTACTTC.

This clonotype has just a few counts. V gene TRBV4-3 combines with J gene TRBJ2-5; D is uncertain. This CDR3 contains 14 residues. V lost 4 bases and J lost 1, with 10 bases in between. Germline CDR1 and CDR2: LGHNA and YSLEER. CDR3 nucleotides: TGCGCCAGCAGCCCAAGGTCTAGCCAAGAGACCCAGTACTTC. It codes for CASSPRSSQETQYF.

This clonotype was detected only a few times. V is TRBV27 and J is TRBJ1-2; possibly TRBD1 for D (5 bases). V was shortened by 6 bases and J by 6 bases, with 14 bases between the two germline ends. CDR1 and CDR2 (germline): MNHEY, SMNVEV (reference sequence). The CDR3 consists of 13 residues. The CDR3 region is CASRGRGRDGYTF. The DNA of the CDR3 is TGTGCCAGCAGGGGGAGGGGCCGAGATGGCTACACCTTC.

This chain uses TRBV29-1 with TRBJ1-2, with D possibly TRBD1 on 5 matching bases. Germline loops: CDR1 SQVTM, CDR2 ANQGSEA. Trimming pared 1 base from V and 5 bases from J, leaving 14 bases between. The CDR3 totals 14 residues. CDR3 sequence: CSVEGGGKGYGYTF. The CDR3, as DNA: TGCAGCGTTGAAGGGGGGGGAAAGGGATATGGCTACACCTTC.

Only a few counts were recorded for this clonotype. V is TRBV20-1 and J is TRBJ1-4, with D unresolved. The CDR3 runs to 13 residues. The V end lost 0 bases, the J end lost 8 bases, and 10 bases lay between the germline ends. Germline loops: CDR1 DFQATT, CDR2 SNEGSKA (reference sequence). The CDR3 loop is CSARDSSSEKLFF. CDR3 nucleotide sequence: TGCAGTGCTAGAGATTCTTCTTCGGAAAAACTGTTTTTT.

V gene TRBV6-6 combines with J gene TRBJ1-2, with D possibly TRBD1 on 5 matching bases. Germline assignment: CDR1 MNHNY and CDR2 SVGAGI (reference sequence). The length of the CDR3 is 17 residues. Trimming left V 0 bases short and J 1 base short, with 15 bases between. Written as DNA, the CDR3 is TGTGCCAGCAGTTACTCGAGGACACGGGAGATTAACTATGGCTACACCTTC. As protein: CASSYSRTREINYGYTF.

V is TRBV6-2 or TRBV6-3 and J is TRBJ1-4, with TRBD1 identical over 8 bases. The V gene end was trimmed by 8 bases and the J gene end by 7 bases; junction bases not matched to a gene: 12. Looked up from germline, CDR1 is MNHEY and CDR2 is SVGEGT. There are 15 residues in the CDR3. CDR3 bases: TGTGCCAGCGCGGCTGCAGGGGGCGCCGGTGAAAAACTGTTTTTT. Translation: CASAAAGGAGEKLFF.

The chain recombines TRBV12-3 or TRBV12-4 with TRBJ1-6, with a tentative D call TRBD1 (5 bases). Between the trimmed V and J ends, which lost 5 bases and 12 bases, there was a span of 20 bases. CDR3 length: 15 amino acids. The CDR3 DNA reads TGTGCCAGCAGTATGTCCCAGGGACGGTGGGGACCCCTCCACTTT. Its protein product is CASSMSQGRWGPLHF.

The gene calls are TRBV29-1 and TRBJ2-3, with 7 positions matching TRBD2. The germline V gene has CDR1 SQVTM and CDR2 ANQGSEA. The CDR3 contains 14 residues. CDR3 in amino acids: CSGTGVAGADTQYF. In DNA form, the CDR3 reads TGCAGTGGCACGGGGGTCGCGGGGGCAGATACGCAGTATTTT.

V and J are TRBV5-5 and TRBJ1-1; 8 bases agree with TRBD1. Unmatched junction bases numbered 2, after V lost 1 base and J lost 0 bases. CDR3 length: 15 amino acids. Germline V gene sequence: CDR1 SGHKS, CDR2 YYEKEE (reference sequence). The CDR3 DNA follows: TGTGCCAGCAGCTTGACAGGGGGGCTGAACACTGAAGCTTTCTTT. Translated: CASSLTGGLNTEAFF.

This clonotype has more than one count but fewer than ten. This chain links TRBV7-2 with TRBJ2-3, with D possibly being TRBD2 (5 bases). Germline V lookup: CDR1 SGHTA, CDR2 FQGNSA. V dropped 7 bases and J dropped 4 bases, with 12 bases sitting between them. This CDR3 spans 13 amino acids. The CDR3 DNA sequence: TGTGCCAGCATCCCTAGTAGCGCAGATACGCAGTATTTT. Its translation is CASIPSSADTQYF. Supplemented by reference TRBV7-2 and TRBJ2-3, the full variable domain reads GAGVSQSPSNKVTEKGKDVELRCDPISGHTALYWYRQSLGQGLEFLIYFQGNSAPDKSGLPSDRFSAERTGGSVSTLTIQRTQQEDSAVYLCASIPSSADTQYFGPGTRLTVL.

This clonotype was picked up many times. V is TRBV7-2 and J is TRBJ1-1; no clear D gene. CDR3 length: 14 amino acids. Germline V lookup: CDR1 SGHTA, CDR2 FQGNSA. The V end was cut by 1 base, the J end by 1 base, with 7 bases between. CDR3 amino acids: CASSLGRSNTEAFF. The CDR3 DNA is TGTGCCAGCAGCTTAGGCAGGTCGAACACTGAAGCTTTCTTT.

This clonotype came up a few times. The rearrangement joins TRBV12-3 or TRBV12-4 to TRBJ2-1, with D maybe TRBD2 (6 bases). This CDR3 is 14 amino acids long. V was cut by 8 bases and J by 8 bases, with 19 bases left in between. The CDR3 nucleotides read TGTGCCAGCCAACGGGGGTTAGCGAGCGATGAGCAGTTCTTC. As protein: CASQRGLASDEQFF.

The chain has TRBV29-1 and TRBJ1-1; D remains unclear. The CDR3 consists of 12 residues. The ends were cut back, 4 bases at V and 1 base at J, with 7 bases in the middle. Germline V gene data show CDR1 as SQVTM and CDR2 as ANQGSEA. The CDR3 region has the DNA TGCAGCGTTGGGCATCCGAACACTGAAGCTTTCTTT. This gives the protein CSVGHPNTEAFF.

The DNA of the CDR3 is TGTGCCAGCAGTTTTACGGGTCCGAGTCAGCCCCAGCATTTT. Translating it yields CASSFTGPSQPQHF. The chain links TRBV27 to TRBJ1-5; D ambiguous. This CDR3 is 14 amino acids long. V was trimmed by 3 bases and J by 6 bases, leaving 12 bases between them. Looked up from germline, CDR1 is MNHEY and CDR2 is SMNVEV (reference sequence).

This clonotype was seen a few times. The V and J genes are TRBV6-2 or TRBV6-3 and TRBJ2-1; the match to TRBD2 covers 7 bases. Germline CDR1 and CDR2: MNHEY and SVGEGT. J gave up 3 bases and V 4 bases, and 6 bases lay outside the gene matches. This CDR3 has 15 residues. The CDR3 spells CASSSGGMGYNEQFF. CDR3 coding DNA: TGTGCCAGCAGTTCGGGGGGAATGGGCTACAATGAGCAGTTCTTC.

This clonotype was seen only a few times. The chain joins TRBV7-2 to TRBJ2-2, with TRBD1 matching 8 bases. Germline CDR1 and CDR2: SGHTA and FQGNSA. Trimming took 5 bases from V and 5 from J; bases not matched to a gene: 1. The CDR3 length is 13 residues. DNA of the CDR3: TGTGCCAGCAGCCGACAGGGGACCGGGGAGCTGTTTTTT. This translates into CASSRQGTGELFF.

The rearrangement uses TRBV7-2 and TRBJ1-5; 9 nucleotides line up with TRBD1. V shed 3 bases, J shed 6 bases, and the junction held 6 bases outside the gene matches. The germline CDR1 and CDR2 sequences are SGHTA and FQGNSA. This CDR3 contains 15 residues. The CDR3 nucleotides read TGTGCCAGCAGCTTCGCCGGACAGGGGAGTCAGCCCCAGCATTTT. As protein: CASSFAGQGSQPQHF. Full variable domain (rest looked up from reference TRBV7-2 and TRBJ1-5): GAGVSQSPSNKVTEKGKDVELRCDPISGHTALYWYRQSLGQGLEFLIYFQGNSAPDKSGLPSDRFSAERTGGSVSTLTIQRTQQEDSAVYLCASSFAGQGSQPQHFGDGTRLSIL.

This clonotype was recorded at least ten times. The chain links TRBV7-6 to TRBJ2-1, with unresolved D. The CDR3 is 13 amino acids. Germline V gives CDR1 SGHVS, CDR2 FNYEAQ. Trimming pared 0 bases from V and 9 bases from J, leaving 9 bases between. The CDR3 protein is CASSLARGGEQFF. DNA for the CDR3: TGTGCCAGCAGCTTAGCGCGAGGCGGTGAGCAGTTCTTC.